The 2 T cell receptor beta chains presented below share a single source sample, sequenced in a study of blood T cell repertoires in COVID-19. Profiled with immunoSEQ multiplex PCR; TCRdb holds only in-frame clones, not every one. The table has a few hundred thousand clones, roughly 84% seen once. Sequencing was carried out using peripheral blood. The receptors here all came from a woman aged 40 to 50 who had recovered from COVID-19.

The gene calls are TRBV7-2 and TRBJ1-1; tentative D call: TRBD1 (6 bases). Trimming left V 5 bases short and J 1 base short, with 8 bases between. CDR1 is SGHTA and CDR2 is FQGNSA in the germline V gene. The CDR3 consists of 13 residues. The DNA of the CDR3 is TGTGCCAGCAGCCAGGACAGGAACACTGAAGCTTTCTTT. Protein: CASSQDRNTEAFF.

The genes are TRBV5-1 and TRBJ1-6, with 8 bases lining up with TRBD1. The CDR3 extends over 16 amino acids. Looked up from germline, CDR1 is SGHRS and CDR2 is YFSETQ. The V gene end was trimmed by 4 bases and the J gene end by 6 bases; junction bases not matched to a gene: 9. The CDR3 region is CASSVDRVISNSPLHF. The CDR3 DNA is TGCGCCAGCAGCGTGGACAGGGTTATTTCTAATTCACCCCTCCACTTT.